The 24 T cell receptor beta chains below were found in one sample sequenced in a study of memory CD4+ T cells and cytomegalovirus serostatus. The sort gate was single viable CD3+CD4+CD8-CD45RO+ cells for memory CD4+ T cells. TCRdb's table, derived via immunoSEQ multiplex PCR, lists solely in-frame clones and lacks some. The sample has about 75,000 clones, around 78% seen once. The sequenced sample consisted of memory CD4+ T cells from blood. The receptors stem from an adult in good health and CMV-seropositive.

This rearrangement joins TRBV6-1 to TRBJ2-4; perhaps TRBD1 as D (7 bases). V was trimmed by 7 bases and J by 8 bases, leaving 18 bases between them. Germline V gene data show CDR1 as MNHNS and CDR2 as SASEGT. The CDR3 length is 14 residues. The CDR3: CASTGGGGRDIQYF. The CDR3 DNA reads as TGTGCCAGCACCGGAGGAGGGGGCAGGGACATTCAGTACTTC.

V usage is TRBV7-9 and J usage is TRBJ1-3; D perhaps matches TRBD1 (6 bases). Trimming left V 3 bases short and J 0 bases short, with 6 bases between. CDR1 is SEHNR, CDR2 FQNEAQ, per germline (reference sequence). This CDR3 region has 14 residues. This chain's CDR3 is CASSLDSSGNTIYF. CDR3 nucleotides: TGTGCCAGCAGCTTGGACAGCTCTGGAAACACCATATATTTT.

This clone was observed once. V is TRBV11-3 and J is TRBJ2-1; D may be TRBD2 (6 bases). The CDR3 is made up of 13 amino acids. V lost 5 bases to trimming and J lost 7 bases, with 12 bases between them. Germline V gene lookup returns CDR1 SGHNT and CDR2 YENEEA. The CDR3: CASSPGGPNEQFF. The CDR3 DNA reads as TGTGCCAGCAGCCCTGGAGGGCCGAATGAGCAGTTCTTC.

This clone was seen a few times. The chain links TRBV19 to TRBJ1-1; D call uncertain. V lost 1 base and J 4 bases, leaving 13 bases between the germline ends. The germline V gene has CDR1 LNHDA and CDR2 SQIVND (reference sequence). This CDR3 contains 15 residues. DNA for the CDR3: TGTGCCAGTAGTATAGCTAGGGTTTGGGGCACTGAAGCTTTCTTT. This codes for CASSIARVWGTEAFF.

This clone was seen only a few times. This chain links TRBV6-1 with TRBJ1-4; D unresolved. Germline V gives CDR1 MNHNS, CDR2 SASEGT. Trimming took off 5 bases at V and 5 bases at J, with 12 bases between the two ends. This CDR3 is built from 14 residues. CDR3 sequence (DNA): TGTGCCAGCAGTAGGACGGAAATAAATGAAAAACTGTTTTTT. Its protein product is CASSRTEINEKLFF.

The CDR3 sequence: CASAAGTGVDTQYF. The CDR3 DNA reads TGCGCCAGCGCTGCGGGGACCGGGGTCGATACGCAGTATTTT. J is TRBJ2-3 and V is TRBV10-1, with a tentative D call TRBD2 (6 bases). The CDR3 sequence is 14 residues long. The germline gives CDR1 WNHNN, CDR2 SYGVQD (reference sequence). Trimming shortened V by 8 bases and J by 6 bases, and 18 bases separated the two germline ends.

This clone occurred once. The rearrangement links TRBV30 to TRBJ2-5, with D possibly matching TRBD2 (6 bases). This CDR3 has 14 residues. V lost 4 bases and J 2 bases, leaving 14 bases between the germline ends. Germline V gives CDR1 GTSNPN, CDR2 SVGIG (reference sequence). DNA for the CDR3: TGTGCCTGGAAGTTGGCGGGGCCTCAAGAGACCCAGTACTTC. This gives the protein CAWKLAGPQETQYF.

The chain employs TRBV5-1 and TRBJ1-3; 7 bases map to TRBD1. Germline trimming cut 4 bases from V and 0 bases from J; bases unmatched to any gene: 10. The CDR3 contains 17 residues. Per the germline V gene, CDR1 is SGHRS and CDR2 is YFSETQ. CDR3 in DNA: TGCGCCAGCAGCCCCCAGCAGGGGGGCTCCTCTGGAAACACCATATATTTT. Protein sequence: CASSPQQGGSSGNTIYF.

V gene TRBV4-3 combines with J gene TRBJ1-1; no reliable D call. CDR1 and CDR2 (germline): LGHNA, YSLEER. This CDR3 comprises 14 residues. V was clipped by 1 base and J by 4 bases, with 10 bases between them. In nucleotides, the CDR3 is TGCGCCAGCAGCCAAGGACGCGCGAGCACTGAAGCTTTCTTT. It encodes CASSQGRASTEAFF.

The V call is TRBV7-9, the J call TRBJ1-4; no clear D gene. The V end was cut by 4 bases, the J end by 3 bases, with 9 bases between. The CDR3 loop spans 14 amino acids. CDR1 and CDR2 from the germline V gene are SEHNR and FQNEAQ (reference sequence). The CDR3: CASSSSLANEKLFF. The CDR3 nucleotides read TGTGCCAGCAGCTCGTCCTTGGCTAATGAAAAACTGTTTTTT.

This chain joins TRBV19 and TRBJ1-1, with D tentatively TRBD1 (6 bases). Trimming shortened V by 9 bases and J by 9 bases, and 23 bases separated the two germline ends. The length of the CDR3 is 14 residues. The germline CDR1 and CDR2 sequences are LNHDA and SQIVND (reference sequence). The CDR3 loop is CASSGRVMGAQAFF. In DNA, the CDR3 is TGTGCCAGCTCCGGGAGGGTTATGGGGGCTCAAGCTTTCTTT.

This clone appeared a few times. The CDR3 loop reads CASSSDRGHQPQHF. In nucleotides, the CDR3 is TGTGCCAGCAGTTCAGACAGGGGGCATCAGCCCCAGCATTTT. V usage is TRBV2 and J usage is TRBJ1-5; 10 bases map to TRBD1. Looked up from germline, CDR1 is SNHLY and CDR2 is FYNNEI. The CDR3 sequence is 14 residues long. V lost 5 bases to trimming and J lost 5 bases; unmatched junction nucleotides: 3.

The V and J genes are TRBV14 and TRBJ2-7; D possibly matches TRBD1 or TRBD2 (5 bases each). Germline CDR1 is SGHDN and CDR2 is FVKESK. The CDR3 covers 16 residues. Between the trimmed V and J ends, which lost 2 bases and 3 bases, there was a span of 17 bases. The CDR3 loop is CASSQNTGRRLYEQYF. The CDR3, as DNA: TGTGCCAGCAGCCAAAACACGGGACGAAGGCTCTACGAGCAGTACTTC. The whole variable domain, remainder taken from reference TRBV14 and TRBJ2-7, is EAGVTQFPSHSVIEKGQTVTLRCDPISGHDNLYWYRRVMGKEIKFLLHFVKESKQDESGMPNNRFLAERTGGTYSTLKVQPAELEDSGVYFCASSQNTGRRLYEQYFGPGTRLTVT.

The gene calls are TRBV29-1 and TRBJ2-5; 12 bases are shared with TRBD2. The junction had 10 bases not matched to a gene; V was cut back by 6 bases and J by 5 bases. Germline V gives CDR1 SQVTM, CDR2 ANQGSEA. This CDR3 has 15 residues. The CDR3 DNA reads as TGCAGCGTGGTCCCGGGACTAGCGGGTGGCGAGACCCAGTACTTC. It codes for CSVVPGLAGGETQYF. Full variable domain (outside the CDR3, taken from reference TRBV29-1 and TRBJ2-5): SAVISQKPSRDICQRGTSLTIQCQVDSQVTMMFWYRQQPGQSLTLIATANQGSEATYESGFVIDKFPISRPNLTFSTLTVSNMSPEDSSIYLCSVVPGLAGGETQYFGPGTRLLVL.

The chain uses TRBV11-3 and TRBJ2-6; the D is unclear. V gave up 0 bases and J gave up 0 bases, with 6 bases separating them. The CDR3 spans 16 residues. Germline CDR1 and CDR2: SGHNT and YENEEA. This CDR3 reads CASSLDGNSGANVLTF. DNA for the CDR3: TGTGCCAGCAGCTTAGATGGGAACTCTGGGGCCAACGTCCTGACTTTC.

The J gene is TRBJ2-3, the V gene TRBV9; D might be TRBD2 (5 bases). The CDR3 has 17 residues. V shed 4 bases and J shed 0 bases, with 18 bases lying between them. Germline loops: CDR1 SGDLS, CDR2 YYNGEE. CDR3 in DNA: TGTGCCAGCAGCCCAAGAGGGAGTAAGTATAGCACAGATACGCAGTATTTT. Amino acid sequence: CASSPRGSKYSTDTQYF.

On this clone: Additional DNA sequences in this sample encode the identical CDR3. The V gene is TRBV7-9, the J gene TRBJ1-1; D is unclear. Germline CDR1 SEHNR, CDR2 FQNEAQ (reference sequence). This CDR3 region has 12 residues. V lost 5 bases, J lost 2 bases, and 6 bases lay in between. This CDR3 reads CASSLSNTEAFF. As DNA, the CDR3 is TGTGCCAGCAGCCTCAGCAACACTGAAGCTTTCTTT. Variable domain in full (rest from reference TRBV7-9 and TRBJ1-1): DTGVSQNPRHKITKRGQNVTFRCDPISEHNRLYWYRQTLGQGPEFLTYFQNEAQLEKSRLLSDRFSAERPKGSFSTLEIQRTEQGDSAMYLCASSLSNTEAFFGQGTRLTVV.

The rearrangement links TRBV7-9 to TRBJ2-4; 9 bases line up with TRBD1. The CDR3 contains 18 residues. Germline trimming cut 4 bases from V and 1 base from J; bases unmatched to any gene: 11. Looked up from germline, CDR1 is SEHNR and CDR2 is FQNEAQ (reference sequence). CDR3 in DNA: TGTGCCAGCAGCTCCGGGACAGGGCGGGGGATGGCCAAAAACATTCAGTACTTC. Protein product: CASSSGTGRGMAKNIQYF. Combining the CDR3 with reference TRBV7-9 and TRBJ2-4 gives the whole variable domain DTGVSQNPRHKITKRGQNVTFRCDPISEHNRLYWYRQTLGQGPEFLTYFQNEAQLEKSRLLSDRFSAERPKGSFSTLEIQRTEQGDSAMYLCASSSGTGRGMAKNIQYFGAGTRLSVL.

This clone was picked up a small number of times. The chain combines TRBV19 with TRBJ1-1; D unresolved. Germline CDR1 LNHDA, CDR2 SQIVND (reference sequence). The CDR3 covers 14 residues. V shed 5 bases and J shed 1 base, with 11 bases lying between them. CDR3 coding DNA: TGTGCCAGTAGTCCGCGGTCCTCGAACACTGAAGCTTTCTTT. It codes for CASSPRSSNTEAFF.

This clone was observed a handful of times. The chain is built from TRBV7-2 and TRBJ2-2; TRBD2 matches at 9 bases. This CDR3 is built from 18 residues. Germline V gene lookup returns CDR1 SGHTA and CDR2 FQGNSA. V lost 5 bases and J lost 4; bases outside the gene matches: 14. This CDR3 is CASSPIPWAGGSTGELFF. As DNA, the CDR3 is TGTGCCAGCAGCCCAATCCCCTGGGCGGGAGGGTCCACCGGGGAGCTGTTTTTT.

The chain has TRBV19 and TRBJ1-5, with D unclear. Trimming shortened V by 4 bases and J by 3 bases, and 7 bases separated the two germline ends. This CDR3 has 13 residues. Germline V gene lookup returns CDR1 LNHDA and CDR2 SQIVND (reference sequence). The CDR3 DNA follows: TGTGCCAGTAGTACTCATAACAATCAGCCCCAGCATTTT. This encodes CASSTHNNQPQHF. Supplemented by reference TRBV19 and TRBJ1-5, the full variable domain reads DGGITQSPKYLFRKEGQNVTLSCEQNLNHDAMYWYRQDPGQGLRLIYYSQIVNDFQKGDIAEGYSVSREKKESFPLTVTSAQKNPTAFYLCASSTHNNQPQHFGDGTRLSIL.

The CDR3 DNA sequence: TGTGCCAGCTATAGAGCCTCCTATAATTCACCCCTCCACTTT. It codes for CASYRASYNSPLHF. The gene calls are TRBV6-6 and TRBJ1-6; unclear D gene. Germline values: CDR1 MNHNY, CDR2 SVGAGI (reference sequence). V gave up 8 bases and J gave up 0 bases, with 8 bases separating them. This CDR3 is built from 14 residues.

This chain links TRBV27 with TRBJ2-2; the D gene is possibly TRBD2 (5 bases). This CDR3 region has 15 residues. CDR1 MNHEY and CDR2 SMNVEV come from the germline V gene (reference sequence). Between the trimmed V and J ends, which lost 4 bases and 6 bases, there was a span of 15 bases. The DNA of the CDR3 is TGTGCCAGCAGTTCAAGAGGGATACCCCCCGGGGAGCTGTTTTTT. Translated, it gives CASSSRGIPPGELFF.

This clone appeared many times. V gene TRBV11-2 combines with J gene TRBJ2-7, with 10 bases aligning to TRBD1. This CDR3 contains 14 residues. Germline V gives CDR1 SGHAT, CDR2 FQNNGV. V dropped 3 bases and J dropped 3; count of bases not matched to a gene: 2. The CDR3 nucleotides are TGTGCCAGCAGCTTCGGGACAGGGGACTACGAGCAGTACGTC. Residues: CASSFGTGDYEQYV.